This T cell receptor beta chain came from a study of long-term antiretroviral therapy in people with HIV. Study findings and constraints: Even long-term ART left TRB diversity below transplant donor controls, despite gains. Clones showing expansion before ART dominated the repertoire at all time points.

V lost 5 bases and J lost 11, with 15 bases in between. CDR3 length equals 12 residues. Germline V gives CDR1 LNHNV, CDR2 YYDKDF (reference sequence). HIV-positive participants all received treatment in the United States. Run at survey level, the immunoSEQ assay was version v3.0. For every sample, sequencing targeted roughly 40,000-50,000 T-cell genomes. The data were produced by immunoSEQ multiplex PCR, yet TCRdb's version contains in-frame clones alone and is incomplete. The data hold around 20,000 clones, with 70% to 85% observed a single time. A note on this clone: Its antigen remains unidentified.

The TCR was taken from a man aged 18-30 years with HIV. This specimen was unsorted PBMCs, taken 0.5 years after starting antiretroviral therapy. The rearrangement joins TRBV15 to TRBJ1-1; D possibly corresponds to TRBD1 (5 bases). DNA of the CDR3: TGTGCCACCAGCGATACCCAGGGTCAGGCTTTCTTT. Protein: CATSDTQGQAFF.